Reported below is one TCR beta chain. Its antigen specificity is not known. Base-call qualities are not available, and no considerably larger clone is one nucleotide away. The sample belongs to a study of post-analysis software for immune sequencing data (dated by TCRdb to 2015 to 2017). Background for the entire study: Relapsing-remitting, secondary progressive and progressive-relapsing multiple sclerosis were recorded as disease courses, and subtype annotation was lacking for some patients. Patient repertoires were compared against around 10 previously published healthy control repertoires from donors aged 6 to 25 years. A subset of samples was prepared in parallel using single-end sample barcoding, then pooled and co-amplified after Illumina adapter ligation.

Paper-wide results and their limitations: The control group was slightly older than the multiple sclerosis patient group. Patients showed significantly higher frequencies than controls for five TRBV segments, among them TRBV5-6, TRBV5-1 and TRBV20-1. Direct clustering with F measure revealed strong co-clustering of samples prepared in the same batch, which led to a batch-effect correction. Significantly lower normalized Chao1 diversity was found in multiple sclerosis patients than in controls, suggesting substantial peripheral T-cell clonal expansion.

The library was produced with PCR. The listed sequencing device is Illumina HiSeq 2500. To reduce PCR and sequencing biases, unique molecular identifiers were built into the TCR beta cDNA libraries. Some 500,000 cDNA molecules were obtained for every 1 to 10 million input T cells, so each molecule roughly corresponded to one T cell. The same protocol used for the earlier healthy control dataset was applied to prepare and sequence the patient libraries. Within a given batch, samples were prepared together, multiplexed and sequenced on the same HiSeq lane. The source study handled its data this way. Raw barcoded reads were processed with MIGEC, discarding single-read molecular identifier groups before consensus assembly and CDR3 extraction. Clonotype tables were post-analysed with VDJtools, and diversity was normalized by down-sampling all datasets to the smallest sample size. In repertoire overlap clustering, CDR3 amino acid sequences, but not nucleotide sequences, were matched to correct batch-related cross-sample contamination. TCRdb trimmed public reads at Q25 via fastp, called clones via MiXCR and kept in-frame beta chains. Merged by CDR3 protein, the rows form single entries marked with the most common genes and DNA. TCRdb, rather than the study authors, made the V and J calls. In this sample the table shows some 690,000 distinct CDR3 sequences, roughly 30% of which occur a single time. About 0.5% of the sample rests with the top ten.

The CDR3, from cysteine to phenylalanine, totals 12 residues. Just CDR3 DNA is preserved here, 36 bases in frame from base 1. Ends trimmed: V by 5 bases, J by 9 bases; bases unmatched to a gene: 3. CDR1 SGHAT and CDR2 FQNNGV are derived from the germline V gene. To demonstrate the VDJtools post-analysis software, the study profiled TCR beta repertoires from the peripheral blood of 13 young patients with multiple sclerosis. The multiple sclerosis patients were children and adolescents ranging in age from roughly 6 to 16 years. The sample consisted of blood. The chain is encoded by TRBV11-2 joined to TRBJ2-4; TRBD2 aligns with 8 central bases. This clonotype was obtained from a girl aged 5 to 17 with multiple sclerosis. The sequenced DNA is TGTGCCAGCAGCCCGGGGGGGGTCATTCAGTACTTC. The resulting protein is CASSPGGVIQYF.